These T cell receptor beta chains were read from a single sample in a study of PD-1 blockade in mismatch repair-deficient tumors. Only in-frame clones appear in the TCRdb table, and some are missing; sequencing was by immunoSEQ multiplex PCR. Here the sample spans about 68,000 clones, approximately 80% being singletons. The sample consisted of peripheral blood, taken 2 weeks after starting pembrolizumab. Receptors originate from an adult with mismatch repair-deficient cancer. Both conserved end residues are part of each CDR3. The order of the fields is clone size, CDR3 length, J gene, D gene, V gene, CDR3 DNA, CDR3 protein. D genes are given only for firm matches. Clone size is given for some rows only: seen once, a few or many times, or a class if the clone is expanded.

size: -
length: 14
J: TRBJ2-1
D: -
V: TRBV5-1
DNA: TGCGCCAGCAGCTTGGAGTCGGCGAACAATGAGCAGTTCTTC
CDR3: CASSLESANNEQFF

size: -
length: 14
J: TRBJ1-2
D: -
V: TRBV7-3
DNA: TGTGCCAGCAGCTTAGACCCGACGAACTATGGCTACACCTTC
CDR3: CASSLDPTNYGYTF

size: -
length: 14
J: TRBJ2-7
D: -
V: TRBV7-2
DNA: TGTGCCAGCAGCTACTTATCGGGAGACTACGAGCAGTACTTC
CDR3: CASSYLSGDYEQYF

size: -
length: 16
J: TRBJ1-2
D: TRBD1
V: TRBV5-1
DNA: TGCGCCAGCAGCTCGGGACAGGAAGGGGGCATATATGGCTACACCTTC
CDR3: CASSSGQEGGIYGYTF

size: -
length: 12
J: TRBJ1-1
D: TRBD1
V: TRBV6-5
DNA: TGTGCCAGCAGTGAGCGGACAGGAGAAGCTTTCTTT
CDR3: CASSERTGEAFF

size: -
length: 15
J: TRBJ1-1
D: TRBD1
V: TRBV5-1
DNA: TGCGCCAGCAGCAGGACAGGGGCGACTGGGACTGAAGCTTTCTTT
CDR3: CASSRTGATGTEAFF

size: once
length: 13
J: TRBJ2-3
D: -
V: TRBV6-1
DNA: TGTGCCAGCAGTGAAGGGCAGGGAGATACGCAGTATTTT
CDR3: CASSEGQGDTQYF

size: few
length: 14
J: TRBJ2-5
D: -
V: TRBV5-4
DNA: TGTGCCAGCTCGAGGACAGTGTACCAAGAGACCCAGTACTTC
CDR3: CASSRTVYQETQYF

size: -
length: 13
J: TRBJ2-7
D: TRBD2
V: TRBV19
DNA: TGTGCCACTCGGACTAGCGGGACCTACGAGCAGTACTTC
CDR3: CATRTSGTYEQYF

size: -
length: 14
J: TRBJ1-5
D: -
V: TRBV19
DNA: TGTGCCAGTAGTAGAGGGTTAGGGAATCAGCCCCAGCATTTT
CDR3: CASSRGLGNQPQHF

size: -
length: 15
J: TRBJ1-3
D: -
V: TRBV11-3
DNA: TGTGCCAGCTCAACGGCAGGGGTTCCTGGAAACACCATATATTTT
CDR3: CASSTAGVPGNTIYF

size: -
length: 15
J: TRBJ2-7
D: TRBD1
V: TRBV6-6
DNA: TGTGCCAGCAGACCGACAGGGGGCATTCTCTACGAGCAGTACTTC
CDR3: CASRPTGGILYEQYF

size: -
length: 15
J: TRBJ2-2
D: -
V: TRBV7-2
DNA: TGTGCCAGCAGCTTATCTCAGGTGAACACCGGGGAGCTGTTTTTT
CDR3: CASSLSQVNTGELFF

size: -
length: 13
J: TRBJ2-7
D: TRBD1
V: TRBV11-2
DNA: TGTGCCAGCAGCTTGGGACAGGGGAGGGAGCAGTACTTC
CDR3: CASSLGQGREQYF

size: -
length: 13
J: TRBJ2-7
D: -
V: TRBV18
DNA: TGTGCCAGCTCACCCGCCGCAGGATTCGGGCAGTACTTC
CDR3: CASSPAAGFGQYF

size: -
length: 15
J: TRBJ2-2
D: -
V: TRBV30
DNA: TGTGCCTGGACTCCCCGGGGGAGGAACACCGGGGAGCTGTTTTTT
CDR3: CAWTPRGRNTGELFF

size: -
length: 17
J: TRBJ2-1
D: TRBD2
V: TRBV27
DNA: TGTGCCAGCTTCTACCCACTACGCGGGAGGGCAGATAATGAGCAGTTCTTC
CDR3: CASFYPLRGRADNEQFF

size: -
length: 13
J: TRBJ1-1
D: -
V: TRBV11-3
DNA: TGTGCCAGCAGCCGAGAGATGAACACTGAAGCTTTCTTT
CDR3: CASSREMNTEAFF

size: -
length: 13
J: TRBJ1-3
D: -
V: TRBV28
DNA: TGTGCCAGCAGTGGCGGGAAAGGAAACACCATATATTTT
CDR3: CASSGGKGNTIYF

size: -
length: 16
J: TRBJ2-2
D: -
V: TRBV5-1
DNA: TGCGCCAGCAGCTCTTCCGGGACAACGAACACCGGGGAGCTGTTTTTT
CDR3: CASSSSGTTNTGELFF

size: few
length: 11
J: TRBJ2-7
D: -
V: TRBV6-5
DNA: TGTGCCAGCAGTTACGGTGGGGAGCAGTACTTC
CDR3: CASSYGGEQYF

size: few
length: 15
J: TRBJ2-7
D: -
V: TRBV19
DNA: TGTGCCAGTAGTATAGGAGGGGACGGCTCCTACGAGCAGTACTTC
CDR3: CASSIGGDGSYEQYF

size: -
length: 14
J: TRBJ2-3
D: TRBD2
V: TRBV10-3
DNA: TGTGCCTACTCTTGGGACTATAGCACAGATACGCAGTATTTT
CDR3: CAYSWDYSTDTQYF

size: -
length: 15
J: TRBJ2-1
D: -
V: TRBV15
DNA: TGTGCCACCAGCAGAGCCTCAACACCTTACAATGAGCAGTTCTTC
CDR3: CATSRASTPYNEQFF

size: -
length: 15
J: TRBJ2-7
D: TRBD1
V: TRBV28
DNA: TGTGCCAGCAGCCCCCGGGACAGGGGGCCCTACGAGCAGTACTTC
CDR3: CASSPRDRGPYEQYF

size: few
length: 15
J: TRBJ2-7
D: TRBD1
V: TRBV5-6
DNA: TGTGCCAGCAGCTCGGGGCCGACAGGGGCCTACGAGCAGTACTTC
CDR3: CASSSGPTGAYEQYF

size: -
length: 13
J: TRBJ2-5
D: -
V: TRBV5-4
DNA: TGTGCCAGCAGCTTGGTCGGAGAAGAGACCCAGTACTTC
CDR3: CASSLVGEETQYF

size: -
length: 16
J: TRBJ1-3
D: -
V: TRBV9
DNA: TGTGCCAGCAGCGTAGGTGGGGCTCTCTCTGGAAACACCATATATTTT
CDR3: CASSVGGALSGNTIYF

size: -
length: 16
J: TRBJ2-5
D: TRBD1
V: TRBV2
DNA: TGTGCCAGCAGGGATGGACAGGTTTGGGGACATGGGACCCAGTACTTC
CDR3: CASRDGQVWGHGTQYF

size: -
length: 19
J: TRBJ2-1
D: TRBD2
V: TRBV5-1
DNA: TGCGCCAGCAGCGTGGGACTAGCGGGAGGTTATCGCTCCTACAATGAGCAGTTCTTC
CDR3: CASSVGLAGGYRSYNEQFF

size: -
length: 13
J: TRBJ2-3
D: -
V: TRBV4-1
DNA: TGCGCCAGCAGCCTCTTACATGCAGATACGCAGTATTTT
CDR3: CASSLLHADTQYF

size: -
length: 16
J: TRBJ2-3
D: -
V: TRBV14
DNA: TGTGCCAGCAGCCAAGAACCGGGACTGCTCACAGATACGCAGTATTTT
CDR3: CASSQEPGLLTDTQYF

size: -
length: 13
J: TRBJ2-2
D: -
V: TRBV4-2
DNA: TGTGCCAGCAGCCGGGTACTCACCGGGGAGCTGTTTTTT
CDR3: CASSRVLTGELFF

size: -
length: 13
J: TRBJ1-2
D: TRBD1
V: TRBV6-5
DNA: TGTGCCAGCAGTGAGGACAGGAAATATGGCTACACCTTC
CDR3: CASSEDRKYGYTF

size: -
length: 17
J: TRBJ2-6
D: TRBD2
V: TRBV27
DNA: TGTGCCAGCAGTTTATGGGGGGGAAGCTCTGGGGCCAACGTCCTGACTTTC
CDR3: CASSLWGGSSGANVLTF